Listed here are 31 T cell receptor beta chains from one sample, sequenced in a study of blood T cells in healthy people across ages. Primed by a sample-barcoded 5' primer and a J-beta primer mix, a second PCR proceeded for about 6 to 11 cycles. One entry per CDR3 protein, called by TCRdb with MiXCR from the 5' RACE reads. This table holds hundreds of thousands of distinct CDR3 sequences, around 38% found once. The specimen sequenced was blood. Receptors were obtained from a man older than 75 in good health.

V usage is TRBV7-2 and J usage is TRBJ1-2; D is uncertain. V was clipped by 4 bases and J by 4 bases, with 19 bases between them. The CDR3 length is 16 residues. From germline, CDR1 is SGHTA and CDR2 FQGNSA. The DNA of the CDR3 is TGTGCCAGCAGCTCCCCCCTTTCCCCAGGCAGCTATGGCTACACCTTC. Its protein product is CASSSPLSPGSYGYTF.

CDR3 sequence: CASSPPSLGLQAQQYF. CDR3 in DNA: TGTGCCAGCTCACCACCGTCCTTGGGACTACAAGCGCAGCAGTACTTC. The chain combines TRBV18 with TRBJ2-7; 7 bases line up with TRBD2. Per the germline V gene, CDR1 is KGHSH and CDR2 is LQKENI. The V gene end was trimmed by 0 bases and the J gene end by 8 bases; junction bases not matched to a gene: 13. The CDR3 contains 16 residues.

V is TRBV4-2 and J is TRBJ2-3, with 7 nucleotides matching TRBD2. Germline V CDR1 and CDR2: LGHNA, YNFKEQ. The CDR3 has 17 amino acids. The ends lost 5 bases at V and 0 bases at J; junction bases unmatched: 11. The CDR3 nucleotides are TGTGCCAGCAGCAGACCCGGGACTAAGATTAGCACAGATACGCAGTATTTT. Translation gives CASSRPGTKISTDTQYF.

There are many counts of this clonotype. The chain joins TRBV6-5 to TRBJ2-7; 7 positions match TRBD1. Germline-derived CDR1 and CDR2 are MNHEY and SVGAGI. This CDR3 has 15 amino acids. The ends lost 6 bases at V and 3 bases at J; junction bases unmatched: 11. The DNA for the CDR3 is TGTGCCAGCAGCCGGACAGGAGTTGGCCTCTACGAGCAGTACTTC. The encoded protein is CASSRTGVGLYEQYF.

The chain combines TRBV7-8 with TRBJ1-1, with 8 bases identical to TRBD1. V lost 5 bases, J lost 4 bases, and 9 bases stayed unmatched. The CDR3 extends over 15 amino acids. Germline loops: CDR1 SGHVS, CDR2 FQNEAQ. The DNA of the CDR3 is TGTGCCAGCAGCCCGTGGACAGGGAGGAGCACTGAAGCTTTCTTT. This gives the protein CASSPWTGRSTEAFF.

This clonotype was found many times. The V and J genes are TRBV5-1 and TRBJ1-2, with 10 bases fitting TRBD1. CDR1 SGHRS and CDR2 YFSETQ come from the germline V gene. V lost 2 bases to trimming and J lost 6 bases; unmatched junction nucleotides: 4. There are 14 residues in the CDR3. CDR3 loop: CASSLETGGDGYTF. The CDR3 DNA sequence: TGCGCCAGCAGCTTAGAGACAGGGGGCGATGGCTACACCTTC.

This clonotype was picked up a small number of times. A read error may be the cause here, since a much bigger clone is one base away. The gene calls are TRBV29-1 and TRBJ2-3; no clear D gene. Germline V gene data show CDR1 as SQVTM and CDR2 as ANQGSEA. Trimming took off 7 bases at V and 6 bases at J, with 17 bases between the two ends. The CDR3 extends over 13 amino acids. CDR3 DNA sequence: TGCAGCGCCGCAGGTGGCCGATCTGATACGCAGTATTTT. Its protein product is CSAAGGRSDTQYF.

This clonotype was counted at least ten times. V gene TRBV7-2 combines with J gene TRBJ2-7, with 7 bases matching TRBD1. CDR1 is SGHTA and CDR2 is FQGNSA in the germline V gene. Losses at the gene ends were 5 bases for V and 3 bases for J; bases not matched to a gene: 7. The CDR3 contains 14 residues. The CDR3 protein is CASSPSGGYYEQYF. DNA of the CDR3: TGTGCCAGCAGCCCTTCAGGGGGTTACTACGAGCAGTACTTC.

The chain joins TRBV28 to TRBJ2-1; 9 bases fit TRBD1. Trimming at V came to 6 bases and at J to 6 bases, leaving 6 bases not matched to a gene. From germline, CDR1 is MDHEN and CDR2 SYDVKM. The CDR3 runs to 14 residues. CDR3 DNA sequence: TGTGCCAGCAGCCAGCCGGGACAGGGCAATGAGCAGTTCTTC. Protein sequence: CASSQPGQGNEQFF.

The chain employs TRBV20-1 and TRBJ2-2; D is unresolved. Trimming pared 3 bases from V and 1 base from J, leaving 15 bases between. Germline V gene lookup returns CDR1 DFQATT and CDR2 SNEGSKA (reference sequence). The CDR3 is 16 residues long. The CDR3 coding sequence is TGCAGTGCTAGCACCACGGGCGTCTTGAACACCGGGGAGCTGTTTTTT. Amino acid sequence: CSASTTGVLNTGELFF.

This clonotype was found once. The chain employs TRBV28 and TRBJ1-2; D call uncertain. V was clipped by 6 bases and J by 2 bases, with 10 bases between them. There are 13 residues in the CDR3. Germline V gene data show CDR1 as MDHEN and CDR2 as SYDVKM. The CDR3 loop reads CASRNSGNYGYTF. CDR3 coding DNA: TGTGCCAGCAGGAACTCCGGGAACTATGGCTACACCTTC.

The rearrangement joins TRBV7-2 to TRBJ1-1; 9 nucleotides match TRBD1. CDR1 is SGHTA, CDR2 FQGNSA, per germline. CDR3 length: 15 amino acids. With 6 bases clipped from V and 8 bases from J, the junction kept 13 bases outside the gene matches. The CDR3 is CASSWGPTGGAEAFF. CDR3 coding DNA: TGTGCCAGCAGTTGGGGTCCCACAGGGGGCGCAGAAGCTTTCTTT.

V usage is TRBV7-9 and J usage is TRBJ2-5; 7 nucleotides agree with TRBD1. Germline V gives CDR1 SEHNR, CDR2 FQNEAQ (reference sequence). V lost 5 bases and J lost 7; bases outside the gene matches: 10. The CDR3 has 14 amino acids. CDR3 nucleotides: TGTGCCAGCAGCCCCGGGACAGTGGTTGGGACCCAGTACTTC. Translating it yields CASSPGTVVGTQYF.

There are many counts of this clonotype. The gene calls are TRBV7-6 and TRBJ2-5; 8 bases fit TRBD1. Trimming removed 1 base from V and 4 bases from J; junction bases left unmatched: 5. The CDR3 has 15 residues. CDR1 is SGHVS, CDR2 FNYEAQ, per germline. DNA for the CDR3: TGTGCCAGCAGCTTAGAGGGACAGGTCCGAGAGACCCAGTACTTC. Encoded protein: CASSLEGQVRETQYF.

This clonotype occurred many times. The chain recombines TRBV2 with TRBJ2-4; D possibly corresponds to TRBD2 (6 bases). Germline CDR1 and CDR2: SNHLY and FYNNEI. The V end was cut by 3 bases, the J end by 5 bases, with 11 bases between. The CDR3 consists of 14 residues. The CDR3 loop reads CASSEGGTQNIQYF. CDR3 in DNA: TGTGCCAGCAGTGAGGGCGGGACGCAAAACATTCAGTACTTC.

V and J are TRBV13 and TRBJ2-2; D is possibly TRBD1 or TRBD2 (5 bases each). This CDR3 is built from 19 residues. Trimming took 2 bases from V and 1 from J, leaving 20 bases between them. CDR1 is PRHDT, CDR2 FYEKMQ, per germline (reference sequence). The CDR3 bases are TGTGCCAGCAGCTTAATAATGGGACGGTGGGGGAGGAACACCGGGGAGCTGTTTTTT. Protein sequence: CASSLIMGRWGRNTGELFF.

This chain links TRBV4-1 with TRBJ2-3; D is perhaps TRBD2 (5 bases). Trimming shortened V by 1 base and J by 6 bases, and 11 bases separated the two germline ends. The CDR3 sequence is 14 residues long. Germline V CDR1 and CDR2: MGHRA, YSYEKL. In nucleotides, the CDR3 is TGCGCCAGCAGCCAAGTACTAGTCGGGGATACGCAGTATTTT. Its translation is CASSQVLVGDTQYF.

This clonotype occurred once. J is TRBJ2-1 and V is TRBV7-9; D may be TRBD1 (6 bases). The CDR3 is 16 residues long. V lost 4 bases, J lost 0 bases, and 13 bases lay in between. Germline assignment: CDR1 SEHNR and CDR2 FQNEAQ (reference sequence). The CDR3 spells CASSWQGTSSYNEQFF. The CDR3 region has the DNA TGTGCCAGCAGCTGGCAGGGGACATCCTCCTACAATGAGCAGTTCTTC.

About this clonotype itself: A much more abundant neighbour one base away suggests this may be a read error. J is TRBJ1-2 and V is TRBV7-2; D not resolved. This CDR3 spans 12 amino acids. Per germline, CDR1 SGHTA and CDR2 FQGNSA. CDR3 in DNA: TGTGCCAGCAGCGAAGACGGCTATGGCAACACCTTC. Amino acids: CASSEDGYGNTF.

The CDR3 nucleotides read TGCAGTGCTAGTCCGGGGCTGGGGTATGACAATGAGCAGTTCTTC. Protein sequence: CSASPGLGYDNEQFF. V and J are TRBV20-1 and TRBJ2-1; tentatively, D is TRBD1 or TRBD2 (5 bases each). Trimming shortened V by 3 bases and J by 5 bases, and 17 bases separated the two germline ends. CDR3 length: 15 residues. The germline CDR1 and CDR2 sequences are DFQATT and SNEGSKA (reference sequence).

This chain uses TRBV7-9 with TRBJ1-1, with no clear D. Trimming left V 3 bases short and J 0 bases short, with 11 bases between. The CDR3 is 15 residues long. Germline loops: CDR1 SEHNR, CDR2 FQNEAQ (reference sequence). The CDR3 nucleotides are TGTGCCAGCAGCTTTTCATGGACGGTGAACACTGAAGCTTTCTTT. Its protein is CASSFSWTVNTEAFF.

This clonotype was seen only once. Germline and junction disagree at one end, which may indicate a read error. This chain joins TRBV27 and TRBJ1-2, with D perhaps matching TRBD1 (6 bases). CDR3 size: 15 residues. The germline CDR1 and CDR2 sequences are MNHEY and SMNVEV (reference sequence). CDR3 in amino acids: CASSLRTGTNYGCTF. DNA for the CDR3: TGTGCCAGCAGTTTAAGAACAGGGACTAACTATGGCTGCACCTTC.

The chain employs TRBV5-5 and TRBJ2-2; no clear D. Germline CDR1 and CDR2: SGHKS and YYEKEE (reference sequence). Trimming removed 4 bases at V and 4 bases at J, with 14 bases between. The CDR3 is 15 residues long. The chain's CDR3 is CASSLLPELTGELFF. The CDR3, as DNA: TGTGCCAGCAGCCTATTACCCGAGCTCACCGGGGAGCTGTTTTTT.

This clonotype turned up a few times. The chain links TRBV20-1 to TRBJ2-1; either TRBD1 or TRBD2 may fit D (5 bases each). This CDR3 contains 11 residues. V was pared by 3 bases and J by 7 bases, with 7 bases between. Germline V gene data show CDR1 as DFQATT and CDR2 as SNEGSKA (reference sequence). CDR3 DNA: TGCAGTGCTAGGGGGGTTAATGAGCAGTTCTTC. Its translation is CSARGVNEQFF.

This clonotype was detected only a few times. This CDR3 reads CASSSTGSTDTQYF. The CDR3 nucleotides are TGTGCCAGCAGCTCGACAGGGTCAACAGATACGCAGTATTTT. This chain links TRBV7-9 with TRBJ2-3; 7 bases agree with TRBD1. Germline V gene data show CDR1 as SEHNR and CDR2 as FQNEAQ (reference sequence). V lost 4 bases, J lost 3 bases, and 4 bases stayed unmatched. This CDR3 is built from 14 residues. Together with reference TRBV7-9 and TRBJ2-3, the CDR3 gives the full variable domain: DTGVSQNPRHKITKRGQNVTFRCDPISEHNRLYWYRQTLGQGPEFLTYFQNEAQLEKSRLLSDRFSAERPKGSFSTLEIQRTEQGDSAMYLCASSSTGSTDTQYFGPGTRLTVL.

This clonotype showed up just a few times. The V gene is TRBV7-2, the J gene TRBJ2-3; D is unresolved. Trimming shortened V by 3 bases and J by 5 bases, and 6 bases separated the two germline ends. Germline CDR1 reads SGHTA; CDR2 reads FQGNSA. This CDR3 comprises 12 residues. The CDR3 coding sequence is TGTGCCAGCAGCTTTGGATTAGATACGCAGTATTTT. This sequence encodes CASSFGLDTQYF.

CDR3 in amino acids: CASSLGDAAYGYTF. In DNA, the CDR3 is TGTGCCAGCAGCTTAGGCGACGCGGCTTATGGCTACACCTTC. This chain links TRBV7-9 with TRBJ1-2, with D unresolved. From germline, CDR1 is SEHNR and CDR2 FQNEAQ (reference sequence). V was pared by 1 base and J by 5 bases, with 11 bases between. The CDR3 has 14 amino acids.

The V and J genes are TRBV3-1 and TRBJ2-1; D not certain. V lost 1 base, J lost 8 bases, and 15 bases lay in between. The germline gives CDR1 LGHDT, CDR2 YNNKEL (reference sequence). The CDR3 contains 15 residues. The CDR3 DNA reads as TGTGCCAGCAGCCAAGGTGGCGGCGCGTGGGATGAGCAGTTCTTC. Translating it yields CASSQGGGAWDEQFF.

There are a few counts of this clonotype. The rearrangement uses TRBV7-2 and TRBJ1-4; TRBD1 matches 11 bases. The CDR3 has 15 amino acids. Germline trimming cut 5 bases from V and 8 bases from J; bases unmatched to any gene: 7. Germline assignment: CDR1 SGHTA and CDR2 FQGNSA. This CDR3 is CASSLWTGGEEKLFF. The CDR3 nucleotides read TGTGCCAGCAGCCTATGGACAGGGGGCGAAGAAAAACTGTTTTTT. The full variable domain, rest sourced from reference TRBV7-2 and TRBJ1-4, is GAGVSQSPSNKVTEKGKDVELRCDPISGHTALYWYRQSLGQGLEFLIYFQGNSAPDKSGLPSDRFSAERTGGSVSTLTIQRTQQEDSAVYLCASSLWTGGEEKLFFGSGTQLSVL.

A remark on this clonotype: This sequence may be a read error, since a much larger clone differs from it by one base. V gene TRBV10-3 combines with J gene TRBJ2-7; 8 bases align to TRBD1. This CDR3 comprises 11 residues. Germline values: CDR1 ENHRY, CDR2 SYGVKD. CDR3 nucleotides: TGTGTCACGACAGGGGCGGACGAGCAGTACTTC. It translates to CVTTGADEQYF.

Of note for this clonotype: An end of the junction differs from the germline gene, which may be a read error. The chain has TRBV28 and TRBJ2-3; D is possibly TRBD2 (5 bases). CDR3 length: 14 residues. Germline values: CDR1 MDHEN, CDR2 SYDVKM. The CDR3 spells CASSFSGSTDTRYF. The DNA of the CDR3 is TGTGCCAGCAGTTTTAGTGGGAGTACAGATACGCGGTATTTT. The variable domain in full, completed from reference TRBV28 and TRBJ2-3, reads DVKVTQSSRYLVKRTGEKVFLECVQDMDHENMFWYRQDPGLGLRLIYFSYDVKMKEKGDIPEGYSVSREKKERFSLILESASTNQTSMYLCASSFSGSTDTRYFGPGTRLTVL.